Shown below are 16 T cell receptor beta chains from a single sample sequenced in a study of T cell responses to AZD1222 COVID-19 vaccine. Sequencing used immunoSEQ multiplex PCR; TCRdb keeps in-frame clones, though not all of them. The table has some 100,000 clones, more than 85% seen once. Material: peripheral blood, obtained 28 days after the second AZD1222 dose. These receptors were taken from an adult who received the AZD1222 COVID-19 vaccine.

The chain couples TRBV6-5 to TRBJ1-5, with D unclear. V lost 7 bases and J lost 0, with 13 bases in between. Germline assignment: CDR1 MNHEY and CDR2 SVGAGI. There are 15 residues in the CDR3. CDR3 region: CASKDGEYSNQPQHF. The CDR3 DNA reads TGTGCCAGCAAAGACGGCGAATATAGCAATCAGCCCCAGCATTTT.

The chain carries TRBV19 and TRBJ2-1, with D perhaps given as TRBD1 or TRBD2 (5 bases each). Per germline, CDR1 LNHDA and CDR2 SQIVND (reference sequence). V was cut by 5 bases and J by 4 bases, with 9 bases left in between. The CDR3 extends over 13 amino acids. The CDR3: CASSEGRYNEQFF. The CDR3 DNA is TGTGCCAGTAGTGAGGGGCGATACAATGAGCAGTTCTTC.

This clone showed up just once. J is TRBJ2-4 and V is TRBV27, with D tentatively TRBD2 (6 bases). The CDR3 runs 19 residues. Germline CDR1 reads MNHEY; CDR2 reads SMNVEV (reference sequence). V lost 5 bases and J lost 0, with 23 bases in between. CDR3 DNA: TGTGCCAGCAGTACCCTCGGAGGGCTGCGGGGCTTAGCCAAAAACATTCAGTACTTC. It encodes CASSTLGGLRGLAKNIQYF.

The chain carries TRBV29-1 and TRBJ2-7; D not certain. The CDR3 has 14 amino acids. Trimming cost V 4 bases and J 0 bases, with 13 bases left between them. Germline loops: CDR1 SQVTM, CDR2 ANQGSEA. DNA of the CDR3: TGCAGCGTTGTCCAGTTCCGCGCCTCCTACGAGCAGTACTTC. It translates to CSVVQFRASYEQYF.

This sequence joins TRBV27 and TRBJ1-2, with D possibly matching TRBD1 (5 bases). The V gene lost 4 bases and the J gene lost 4 bases, with 16 bases spanning the gap. Germline V gene lookup returns CDR1 MNHEY and CDR2 SMNVEV (reference sequence). The CDR3 covers 15 residues. The CDR3 region is CASSSPGPSGYGYTF. The CDR3 DNA is TGTGCCAGCAGTTCTCCAGGGCCCTCCGGCTATGGCTACACCTTC.

This chain connects TRBV4-1 to TRBJ2-1, with D possibly matching TRBD2 (5 bases). The CDR3 loop spans 16 amino acids. Germline loops: CDR1 MGHRA, CDR2 YSYEKL. V was cut by 4 bases and J by 0 bases, with 13 bases left in between. The CDR3 is CASSLGFRGSYNEQFF. DNA of the CDR3: TGCGCCAGCAGCCTGGGTTTTCGGGGCTCCTACAATGAGCAGTTCTTC.

The gene calls are TRBV27 and TRBJ2-7, with TRBD2 as a possible D gene (6 bases). Trimming cost V 0 bases and J 4 bases, with 16 bases left between them. This CDR3 has 16 residues. The germline V gene encodes CDR1 MNHEY and CDR2 SMNVEV (reference sequence). The CDR3 nucleotides are TGTGCCAGCAGTTTATCGGTCGGGGGTGGGGGGTACGAGCAGTACTTC. Encoded protein: CASSLSVGGGGYEQYF.

The rearrangement links TRBV7-2 to TRBJ1-5; possible D gene TRBD1, 5 bases. The CDR3 is 16 residues long. Trimming removed 0 bases at V and 2 bases at J, with 11 bases between. Germline V gives CDR1 SGHTA, CDR2 FQGNSA. CDR3 sequence reads: CASSLAGGIGNQPQHF. DNA of the CDR3: TGTGCCAGCAGCTTAGCGGGGGGGATTGGCAATCAGCCCCAGCATTTT.

The chain recombines TRBV6-6 with TRBJ1-1; D is ambiguous. CDR3 length: 13 amino acids. V was pared by 0 bases and J by 4 bases, with 6 bases between. Germline loops: CDR1 MNHNY, CDR2 SVGAGI (reference sequence). CDR3 in DNA: TGTGCCAGCAGTTACTCGAAGCCCACTGAAGCTTTCTTT. It translates to CASSYSKPTEAFF.

This chain connects TRBV3-1 (or the pseudogene TRBV3-2) to TRBJ1-2; 8 nucleotides line up with TRBD1. The CDR3 totals 15 residues. J gave up 7 bases and V 4 bases, and 11 bases lay outside the gene matches. In germline, CDR1 is LGHDT, CDR2 YNNKEL (reference sequence). CDR3: CASSLQGASRFGYTF. The CDR3 coding sequence is TGTGCCAGCAGCCTCCAGGGGGCTTCGCGCTTTGGCTACACCTTC.

The chain recombines TRBV19 with TRBJ2-1, with 10 bases aligning to TRBD1. V gave up 5 bases and J gave up 6 bases; unmatched junction bases: 13. The germline gives CDR1 LNHDA, CDR2 SQIVND (reference sequence). The CDR3 spans 17 residues. CDR3 region: CASSPSPGQGVSNEQFF. The CDR3 bases are TGTGCCAGTAGTCCCAGCCCCGGACAGGGGGTTAGCAATGAGCAGTTCTTC.

The chain joins TRBV25-1 to TRBJ2-2, with TRBD1 identical over 9 bases. V was clipped by 4 bases and J by 3 bases; unmatched bases: 0. This CDR3 is built from 14 residues. The V gene's germline CDR1 is MGHDK and CDR2 SYGVNS. The CDR3 DNA reads as TGTGCCAGCAGTGGGACAGGGGACACCGGGGAGCTGTTTTTT. Residues: CASSGTGDTGELFF.

This chain links TRBV11-2 with TRBJ1-1; D remains unclear. The CDR3 spans 15 residues. Per germline, CDR1 SGHAT and CDR2 FQNNGV. Trimming pared 1 base from V and 0 bases from J, leaving 9 bases between. The DNA for the CDR3 is TGTGCCAGCAGCTTAGTCCAGAAGCTGAACACTGAAGCTTTCTTT. The encoded protein is CASSLVQKLNTEAFF.

The rearrangement links TRBV7-2 to TRBJ2-2; no firm D call. This CDR3 spans 13 amino acids. Germline lookup yields CDR1 SGHTA and CDR2 FQGNSA. Trimming took off 1 base at V and 5 bases at J, with 5 bases between the two ends. CDR3 amino acids: CASSLVRTGELFF. The DNA of the CDR3 is TGTGCCAGCAGCTTAGTCCGGACCGGGGAGCTGTTTTTT.

This clone was counted a few times. The chain has TRBV28 and TRBJ2-1; D ambiguous. This CDR3 has 14 amino acids. Germline V gives CDR1 MDHEN, CDR2 SYDVKM. Trimming stripped 7 bases from V and 4 bases from J, with 14 bases between. The CDR3 sequence is CASTPVGLYNEQFF. In DNA, the CDR3 is TGTGCCAGCACCCCGGTCGGGTTATACAATGAGCAGTTCTTC.

CDR3 DNA: TGCGCCAGCAGCAGCGGAGTTAACACTGAAGCTTTCTTT. Protein product: CASSSGVNTEAFF. V gene TRBV5-1 combines with J gene TRBJ1-1, with D unclear. Germline-derived CDR1 and CDR2 are SGHRS and YFSETQ. CDR3 size: 13 residues. V was clipped by 4 bases and J by 2 bases, with 9 bases between them. Filled out from reference TRBV5-1 and TRBJ1-1, the complete variable domain reads KAGVTQTPRYLIKTRGQQVTLSCSPISGHRSVSWYQQTPGQGLQFLFEYFSETQRNKGNFPGRFSGRQFSNSRSEMNVSTLELGDSALYLCASSSGVNTEAFFGQGTRLTVV.